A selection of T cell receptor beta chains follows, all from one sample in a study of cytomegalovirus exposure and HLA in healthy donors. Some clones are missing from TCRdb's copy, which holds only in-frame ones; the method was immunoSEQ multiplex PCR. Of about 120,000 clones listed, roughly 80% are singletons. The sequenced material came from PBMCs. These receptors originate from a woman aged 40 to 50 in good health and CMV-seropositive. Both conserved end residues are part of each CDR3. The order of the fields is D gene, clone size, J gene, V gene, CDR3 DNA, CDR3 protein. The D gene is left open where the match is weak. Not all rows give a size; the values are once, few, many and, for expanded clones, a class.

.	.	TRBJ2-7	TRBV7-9	TGTGCCAGCAGCCATGGAGGCACTCCCTACGAGCAGTACTTC	CASSHGGTPYEQYF
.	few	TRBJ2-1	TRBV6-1	TGTGCCAGCAGTGAAGTAGATCAGTTCTTC	CASSEVDQFF
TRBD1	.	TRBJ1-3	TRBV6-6	TGTGCCAGCAGTAACAGGGGTGGAAACACCATATATTTT	CASSNRGGNTIYF
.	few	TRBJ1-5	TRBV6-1	TGTGCCAGTCTTCCGCCGGGAGGGAGCAATCAGCCCCAGCATTTT	CASLPPGGSNQPQHF
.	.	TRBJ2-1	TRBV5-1	TGCGCCAGCAGCGGGGGCCAGGTTAGCTCCTACAATGAGCAGTTCTTC	CASSGGQVSSYNEQFF
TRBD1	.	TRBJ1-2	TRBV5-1	TGCGCCACCACAGGGGGTTTCGGCTATGGCTACACCTTC	CATTGGFGYGYTF
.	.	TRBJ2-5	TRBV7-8	TGTGCCAGCAGCCCCAGGGTCCAGGATGTGACCCAGTACTTC	CASSPRVQDVTQYF
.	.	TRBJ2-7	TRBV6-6	TGTGCCAGCAGTTACCGTCCGGACTCCTACGAGCAGTACTTC	CASSYRPDSYEQYF
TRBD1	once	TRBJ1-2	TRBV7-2	TGTGCCAGCAGCTTAGCCGGTCAGGGGGCCTACACCTTC	CASSLAGQGAYTF
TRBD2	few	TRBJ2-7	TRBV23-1	TGCGCCAGCAGCTTAGCGGGAGAGGGTGGATGGGAGCAGTACTTC	CASSLAGEGGWEQYF
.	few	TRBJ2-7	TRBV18	TGTGCCAGCTCACCGGGGGGGGCGCGGAACGAGCAGTACTTC	CASSPGGARNEQYF
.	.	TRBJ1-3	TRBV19	TGTGCCAGTAGTAGCGGGGACTCTGGAAACACCATATATTTT	CASSSGDSGNTIYF
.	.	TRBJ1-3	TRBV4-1	TGCGCCAGCAGCCAGCCCAGACAGCTCTCTGGAAACACCATATATTTT	CASSQPRQLSGNTIYF
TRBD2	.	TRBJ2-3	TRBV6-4	TGTGCCAGCAGTGACTCGGCGGGGGGGGCAGATACGCAGTATTTT	CASSDSAGGADTQYF